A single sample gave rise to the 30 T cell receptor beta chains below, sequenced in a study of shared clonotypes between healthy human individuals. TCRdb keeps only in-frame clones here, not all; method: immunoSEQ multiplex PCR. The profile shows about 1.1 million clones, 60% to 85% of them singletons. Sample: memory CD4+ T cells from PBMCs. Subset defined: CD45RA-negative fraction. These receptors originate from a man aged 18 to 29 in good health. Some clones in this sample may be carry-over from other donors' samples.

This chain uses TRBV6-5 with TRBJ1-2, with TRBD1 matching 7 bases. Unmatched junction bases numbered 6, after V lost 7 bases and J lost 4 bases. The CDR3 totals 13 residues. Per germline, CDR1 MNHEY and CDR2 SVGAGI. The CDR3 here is CASINRGIYGYTF. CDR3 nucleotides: TGTGCCAGCATCAACAGGGGAATCTATGGCTACACCTTC.

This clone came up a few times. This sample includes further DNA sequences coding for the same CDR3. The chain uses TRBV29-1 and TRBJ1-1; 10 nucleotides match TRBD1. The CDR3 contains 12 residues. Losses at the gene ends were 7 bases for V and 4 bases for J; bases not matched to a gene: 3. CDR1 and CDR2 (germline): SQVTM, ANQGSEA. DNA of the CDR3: TGCAGCGCAAGGACAGGGGGCACTGAAGCTTTCTTT. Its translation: CSARTGGTEAFF.

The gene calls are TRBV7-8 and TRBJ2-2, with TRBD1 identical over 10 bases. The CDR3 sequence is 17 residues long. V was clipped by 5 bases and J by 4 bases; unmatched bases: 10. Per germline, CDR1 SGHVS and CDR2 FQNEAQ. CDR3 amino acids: CASSRLPGQGTTGELFF. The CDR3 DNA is TGTGCCAGCAGCCGCCTTCCGGGACAGGGGACCACCGGGGAGCTGTTTTTT.

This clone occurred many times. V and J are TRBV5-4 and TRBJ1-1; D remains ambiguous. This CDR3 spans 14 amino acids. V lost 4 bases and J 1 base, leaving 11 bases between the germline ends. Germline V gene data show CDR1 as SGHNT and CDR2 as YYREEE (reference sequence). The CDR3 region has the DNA TGTGCCAGCAGCACCTTCCGGAAGAACACTGAAGCTTTCTTT. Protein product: CASSTFRKNTEAFF.

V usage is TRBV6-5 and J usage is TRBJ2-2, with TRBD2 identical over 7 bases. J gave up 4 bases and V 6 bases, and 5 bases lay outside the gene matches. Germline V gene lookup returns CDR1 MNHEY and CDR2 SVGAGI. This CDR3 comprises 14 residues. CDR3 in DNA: TGTGCCAGCAGAGCGGGAATTGCCACCGGGGAGCTGTTTTTT. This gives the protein CASRAGIATGELFF.

The CDR3, as DNA: TGCAGCCCCCGACTAGCGGGAGAGATATACAATGAGCAGTTCTTC. Translation gives CSPRLAGEIYNEQFF. The rearrangement joins TRBV29-1 to TRBJ2-1; 12 nucleotides match TRBD2. Trimming removed 8 bases from V and 4 bases from J; junction bases left unmatched: 9. The germline CDR1 and CDR2 sequences are SQVTM and ANQGSEA. This CDR3 is built from 15 residues.

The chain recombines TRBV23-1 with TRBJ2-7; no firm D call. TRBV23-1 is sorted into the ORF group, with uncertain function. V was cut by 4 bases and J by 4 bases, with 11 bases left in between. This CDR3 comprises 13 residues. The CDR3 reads CASSPPGVYEQYF. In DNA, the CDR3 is TGCGCCAGCAGTCCCCCCGGAGTGTACGAGCAGTACTTC.

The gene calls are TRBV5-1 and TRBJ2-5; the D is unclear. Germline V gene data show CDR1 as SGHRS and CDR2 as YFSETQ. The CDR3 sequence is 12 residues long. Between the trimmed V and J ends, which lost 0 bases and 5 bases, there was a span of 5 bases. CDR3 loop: CASSLDFETQYF. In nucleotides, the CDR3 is TGCGCCAGCAGCTTGGACTTTGAGACCCAGTACTTC.

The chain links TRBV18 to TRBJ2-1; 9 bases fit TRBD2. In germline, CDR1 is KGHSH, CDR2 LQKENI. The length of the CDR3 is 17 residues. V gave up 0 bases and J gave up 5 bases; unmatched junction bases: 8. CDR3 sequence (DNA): TGTGCCAGCTCACCACCTCGATCGCTAGCGGGGAACAATGAGCAGTTCTTC. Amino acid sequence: CASSPPRSLAGNNEQFF. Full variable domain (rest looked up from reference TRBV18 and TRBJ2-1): NAGVMQNPRHLVRRRGQEARLRCSPMKGHSHVYWYRQLPEEGLKFMVYLQKENIIDESGMPKERFSAEFPKEGPSILRIQQVVRGDSAAYFCASSPPRSLAGNNEQFFGPGTRLTVL.

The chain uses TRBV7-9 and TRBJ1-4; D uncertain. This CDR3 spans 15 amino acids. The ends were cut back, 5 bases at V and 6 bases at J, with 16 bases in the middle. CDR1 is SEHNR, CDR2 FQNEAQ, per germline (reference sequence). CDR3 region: CASSPTARRDEKLFF. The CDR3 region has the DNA TGTGCCAGCAGCCCGACCGCCCGGCGGGATGAAAAACTGTTTTTT.

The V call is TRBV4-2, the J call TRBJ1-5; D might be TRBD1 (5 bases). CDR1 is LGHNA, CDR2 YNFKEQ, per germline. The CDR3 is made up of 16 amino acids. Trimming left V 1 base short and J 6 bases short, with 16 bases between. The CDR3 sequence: CASSQAVGGWVQPQHF. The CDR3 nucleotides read TGTGCCAGCAGCCAAGCTGTCGGGGGGTGGGTTCAGCCCCAGCATTTT.

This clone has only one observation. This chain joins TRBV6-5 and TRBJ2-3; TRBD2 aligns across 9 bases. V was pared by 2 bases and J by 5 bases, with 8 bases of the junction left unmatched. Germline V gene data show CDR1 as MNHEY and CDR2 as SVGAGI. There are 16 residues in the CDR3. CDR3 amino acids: CASSYRAAGGQDTQYF. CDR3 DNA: TGTGCCAGCAGTTACCGGGCGGCGGGAGGGCAAGATACGCAGTATTTT.

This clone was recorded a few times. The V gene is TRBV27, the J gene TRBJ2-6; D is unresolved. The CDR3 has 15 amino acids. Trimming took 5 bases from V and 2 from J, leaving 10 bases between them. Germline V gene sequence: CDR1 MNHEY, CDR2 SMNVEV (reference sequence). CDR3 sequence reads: CASSPWYAGANVLTF. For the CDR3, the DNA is TGTGCCAGCAGTCCCTGGTATGCTGGGGCCAACGTCCTGACTTTC.

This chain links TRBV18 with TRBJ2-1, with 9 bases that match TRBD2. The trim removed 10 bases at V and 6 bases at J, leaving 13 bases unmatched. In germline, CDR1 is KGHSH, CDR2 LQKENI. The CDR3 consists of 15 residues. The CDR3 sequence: CANAGGLAGSNEQFF. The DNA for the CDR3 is TGTGCCAACGCGGGCGGGCTAGCGGGATCCAATGAGCAGTTCTTC.

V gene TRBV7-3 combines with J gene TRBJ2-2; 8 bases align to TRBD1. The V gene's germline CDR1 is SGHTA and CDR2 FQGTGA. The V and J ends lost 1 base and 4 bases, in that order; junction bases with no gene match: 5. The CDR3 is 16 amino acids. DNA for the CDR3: TGTGCCAGCAGCTTAAGCAGGGGGCTGGGCACCGGGGAGCTGTTTTTT. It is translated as CASSLSRGLGTGELFF.

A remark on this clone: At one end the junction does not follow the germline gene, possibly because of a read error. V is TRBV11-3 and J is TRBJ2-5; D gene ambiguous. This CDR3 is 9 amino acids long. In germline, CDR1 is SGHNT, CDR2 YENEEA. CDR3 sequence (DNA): TGTGCCAGCAGCTTAGAGATGCACTTC. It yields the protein CASSLEMHF.

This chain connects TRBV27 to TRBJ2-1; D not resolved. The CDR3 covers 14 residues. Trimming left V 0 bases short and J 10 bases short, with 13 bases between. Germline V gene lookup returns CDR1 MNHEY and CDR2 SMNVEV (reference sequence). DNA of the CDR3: TGTGCCAGCAGTTTATCAGTAAGTGCGTGGGAGCAGTTCTTC. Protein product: CASSLSVSAWEQFF.

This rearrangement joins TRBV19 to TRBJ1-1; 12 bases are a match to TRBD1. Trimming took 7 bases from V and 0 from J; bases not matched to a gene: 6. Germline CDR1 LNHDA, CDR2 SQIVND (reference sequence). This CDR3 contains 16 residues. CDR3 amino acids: CASTRGTGGMNTEAFF. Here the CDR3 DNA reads TGTGCCAGTACCCGGGGGACAGGGGGCATGAACACTGAAGCTTTCTTT. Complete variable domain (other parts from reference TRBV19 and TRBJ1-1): DGGITQSPKYLFRKEGQNVTLSCEQNLNHDAMYWYRQDPGQGLRLIYYSQIVNDFQKGDIAEGYSVSREKKESFPLTVTSAQKNPTAFYLCASTRGTGGMNTEAFFGQGTRLTVV.

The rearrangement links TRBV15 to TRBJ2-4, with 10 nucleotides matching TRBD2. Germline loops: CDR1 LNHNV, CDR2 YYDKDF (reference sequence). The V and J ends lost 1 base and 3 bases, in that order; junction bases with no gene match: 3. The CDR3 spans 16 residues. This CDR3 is CATSRGPSGGKNIQYF. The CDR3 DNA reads TGTGCCACCAGCAGAGGTCCTAGCGGGGGCAAAAACATTCAGTACTTC.

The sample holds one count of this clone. DNA of the CDR3: TGTGCCAGCAGTCCGGGACAGGAAAAGCAGTACTTC. This gives the protein CASSPGQEKQYF. The chain is built from TRBV21-1 and TRBJ2-7; whether TRBD1, the table's D call, matches the DNA was not checked. TRBV21-1 is assigned pseudogene status. This CDR3 is 12 amino acids long.

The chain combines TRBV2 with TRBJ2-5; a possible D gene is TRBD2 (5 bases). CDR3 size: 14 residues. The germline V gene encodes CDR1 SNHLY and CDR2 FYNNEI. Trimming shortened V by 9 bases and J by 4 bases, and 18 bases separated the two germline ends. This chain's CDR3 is CASTPLSGGETQYF. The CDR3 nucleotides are TGTGCCAGTACCCCGCTATCTGGAGGAGAGACCCAGTACTTC.

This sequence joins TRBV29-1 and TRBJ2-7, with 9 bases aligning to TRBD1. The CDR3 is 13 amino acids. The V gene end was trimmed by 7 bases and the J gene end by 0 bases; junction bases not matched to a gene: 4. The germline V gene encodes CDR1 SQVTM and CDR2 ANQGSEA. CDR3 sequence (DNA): TGCAGCGCCCGGGACAGGGTCTCCTACGAGCAGTACTTC. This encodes CSARDRVSYEQYF.

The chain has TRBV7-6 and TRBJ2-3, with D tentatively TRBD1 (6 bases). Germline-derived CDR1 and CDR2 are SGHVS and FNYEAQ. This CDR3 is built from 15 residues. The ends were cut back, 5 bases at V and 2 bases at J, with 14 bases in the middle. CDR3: CASSVRTAHTDTQYF. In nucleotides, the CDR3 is TGTGCCAGCAGCGTACGGACAGCACACACAGATACGCAGTATTTT.

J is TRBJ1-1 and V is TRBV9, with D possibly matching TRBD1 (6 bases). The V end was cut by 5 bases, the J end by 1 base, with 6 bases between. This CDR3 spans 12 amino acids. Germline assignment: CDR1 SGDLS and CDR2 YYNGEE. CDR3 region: CASRDRNTEAFF. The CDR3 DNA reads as TGTGCCAGCAGGGACAGGAACACTGAAGCTTTCTTT.

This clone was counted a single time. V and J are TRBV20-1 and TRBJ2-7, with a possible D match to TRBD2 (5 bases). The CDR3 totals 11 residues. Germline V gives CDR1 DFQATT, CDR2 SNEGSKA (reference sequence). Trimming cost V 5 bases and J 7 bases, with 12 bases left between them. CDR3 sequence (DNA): TGCAGTGCTTCGAGTGGCGGGGAGCAGTACTTC. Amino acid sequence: CSASSGGEQYF.

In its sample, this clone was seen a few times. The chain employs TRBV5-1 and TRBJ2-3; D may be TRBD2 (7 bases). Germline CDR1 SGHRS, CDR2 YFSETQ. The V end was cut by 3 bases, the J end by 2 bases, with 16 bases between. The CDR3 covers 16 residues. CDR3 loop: CASSYRLGGATDTQYF. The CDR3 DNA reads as TGCGCCAGCAGCTATCGACTAGGGGGGGCCACAGATACGCAGTATTTT.

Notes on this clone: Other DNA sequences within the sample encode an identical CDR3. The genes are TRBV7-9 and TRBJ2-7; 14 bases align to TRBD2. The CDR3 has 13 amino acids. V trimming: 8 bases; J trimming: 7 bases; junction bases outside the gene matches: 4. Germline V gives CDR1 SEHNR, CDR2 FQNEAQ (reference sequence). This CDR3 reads CASGLAGGGEQYF. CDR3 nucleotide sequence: TGTGCCAGCGGACTAGCGGGAGGTGGTGAGCAGTACTTC.

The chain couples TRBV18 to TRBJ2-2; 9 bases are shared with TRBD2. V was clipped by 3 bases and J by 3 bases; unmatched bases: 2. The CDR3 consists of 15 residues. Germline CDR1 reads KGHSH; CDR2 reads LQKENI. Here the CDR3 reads CASSPGLAYTGELFF. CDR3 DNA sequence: TGTGCCAGCTCACCTGGACTAGCGTACACCGGGGAGCTGTTTTTT. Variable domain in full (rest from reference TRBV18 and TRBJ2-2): NAGVMQNPRHLVRRRGQEARLRCSPMKGHSHVYWYRQLPEEGLKFMVYLQKENIIDESGMPKERFSAEFPKEGPSILRIQQVVRGDSAAYFCASSPGLAYTGELFFGEGSRLTVL.

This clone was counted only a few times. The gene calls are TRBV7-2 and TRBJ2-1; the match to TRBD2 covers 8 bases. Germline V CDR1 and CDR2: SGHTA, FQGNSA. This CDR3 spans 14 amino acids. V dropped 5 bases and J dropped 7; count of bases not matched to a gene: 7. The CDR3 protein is CASSPGTRVNEQFF. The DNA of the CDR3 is TGTGCCAGCAGCCCCGGGACTAGGGTGAATGAGCAGTTCTTC.

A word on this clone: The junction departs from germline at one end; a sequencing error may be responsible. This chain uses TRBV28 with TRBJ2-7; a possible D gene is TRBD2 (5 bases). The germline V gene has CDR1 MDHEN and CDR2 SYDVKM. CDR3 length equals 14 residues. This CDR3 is CASTLGGSAYEQYF. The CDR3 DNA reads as TGTGCCAGCACTTTAGGTGGTAGCGCCTACGAGCAGTACTTC.